These T cell receptor beta chains were read from a single sample in a study of blood T cell repertoires in COVID-19. Sequencing was performed with immunoSEQ multiplex PCR; in TCRdb, only in-frame clones are kept and a portion is missing. The sample holds fewer than 350,000 clones, 80% to 85% seen once. The material sequenced was peripheral blood. Receptors were obtained from an older woman with active or convalescent COVID-19. Both conserved end residues are part of each CDR3. D genes are given only for firm matches. Size is omitted from some rows. Given values are once, few, many or a class for expanded clones.

CDR3,DNA,J,length,size,V,D
CASSSYPGQGITDTQYF,TGTGCCAGCAGCTCTTACCCGGGACAGGGAATCACAGATACGCAGTATTTT,TRBJ2-3,17,-,TRBV5-6,TRBD1
CASSFTGYSNQPQHF,TGTGCCAGCAGTTTCACAGGGTATAGCAATCAGCCCCAGCATTTT,TRBJ1-5,15,few,TRBV6-2/TRBV6-3,-
CASSIEQGSYNEQFF,TGTGCCAGTAGTATTGAGCAGGGCTCCTACAATGAGCAGTTCTTC,TRBJ2-1,15,-,TRBV19,-
CAWTRGWNTEAFF,TGTGCCTGGACCAGGGGTTGGAACACTGAAGCTTTCTTT,TRBJ1-1,13,-,TRBV30,-
CSVGGQALYGYTF,TGCAGCGTCGGAGGACAGGCTTTATATGGCTACACCTTC,TRBJ1-2,13,-,TRBV29-1,TRBD1
CASRPRAPRADTQYF,TGTGCCAGCAGACCGAGGGCTCCTCGGGCAGATACGCAGTATTTT,TRBJ2-3,15,-,TRBV19,-
CASSPLGRGALGTGELFF,TGCGCCAGCAGCCCTCTCGGGCGGGGGGCTTTAGGAACCGGGGAGCTGTTTTTT,TRBJ2-2,18,-,TRBV4-1,TRBD2
CASSSPTSGGGNTGELFF,TGTGCCAGCAGCTCCCCGACTAGCGGGGGGGGGAACACCGGGGAGCTGTTTTTT,TRBJ2-2,18,-,TRBV11-3,TRBD2
CASSPLRDSYGYTF,TGTGCCAGCAGCCCACTACGGGACAGCTATGGCTACACCTTC,TRBJ1-2,14,once,TRBV11-2,TRBD1
CASSYSYMSSYEQYF,TGTGCCAGCAGTTACTCATACATGTCATCCTACGAGCAGTACTTC,TRBJ2-7,15,-,TRBV6-2/TRBV6-3,-
CASIGWGQHEQYF,TGTGCCAGCATTGGGTGGGGGCAGCACGAGCAGTACTTC,TRBJ2-7,13,-,TRBV27,-
CATSGWTGGLNTEAFF,TGTGCCACCAGTGGGTGGACAGGGGGACTGAACACTGAAGCTTTCTTT,TRBJ1-1,16,-,TRBV24-1,TRBD1
CASSYRGRVAGSRVETQYF,TGTGCCAGCAGTTACAGGGGGAGGGTAGCGGGGAGCCGGGTTGAGACCCAGTACTTC,TRBJ2-5,19,-,TRBV6-2/TRBV6-3,TRBD2
CASSPQDRRAYEQYF,TGTGCCAGCAGCCCCCAAGATCGCAGGGCCTACGAGCAGTACTTC,TRBJ2-7,15,-,TRBV7-2,-
CASSYFGYANYGYTF,TGTGCCAGCAGTTACTTCGGGTACGCTAACTATGGCTACACCTTC,TRBJ1-2,15,-,TRBV6-5,-
CASSGLDPYNEQFF,TGTGCCAGCTCTGGACTAGATCCTTACAATGAGCAGTTCTTC,TRBJ2-1,14,-,TRBV27,TRBD2
CASSSRTGANNYGYTF,TGTGCCAGCAGCTCCAGGACAGGGGCGAATAACTATGGCTACACCTTC,TRBJ1-2,16,-,TRBV9,TRBD1
CASSLVGRDADTQYF,TGCGCCAGCAGCTTGGTTGGCAGGGATGCAGATACGCAGTATTTT,TRBJ2-3,15,-,TRBV5-1,-
CASSPGTGGNTDTQYF,TGTGCCAGCTCACCAGGGACAGGGGGAAACACAGATACGCAGTATTTT,TRBJ2-3,16,-,TRBV18,TRBD1
CASSAGRLAGPYEQYF,TGCGCCAGCAGCGCGGGGCGACTAGCGGGCCCCTACGAGCAGTACTTC,TRBJ2-7,16,-,TRBV5-1,TRBD2
CASSLDGQVGTEAFF,TGTGCCAGCAGCTTGGACGGACAGGTTGGCACTGAAGCTTTCTTT,TRBJ1-1,15,-,TRBV5-4,TRBD1
CASSYTRQGPREQYF,TGTGCCAGCAGTTACACGAGACAGGGCCCTCGGGAGCAGTACTTC,TRBJ2-7,15,-,TRBV27,TRBD1
CASSYTRQGIQPQHF,TGTGCCAGCAGTTACACCCGTCAGGGCATCCAGCCCCAGCATTTT,TRBJ1-5,15,-,TRBV6-6,-
CASSVTGDPYGYTF,TGTGCCAGCAGTGTTACAGGGGACCCATATGGCTACACCTTC,TRBJ1-2,14,-,TRBV3-1/TRBV3-2,TRBD1
CAWIRGGLEYGYTF,TGTGCCTGGATCCGCGGGGGTTTAGAGTATGGCTACACCTTC,TRBJ1-2,14,-,TRBV30,-
CAISGDGSSYNEQFF,TGTGCCATCAGTGGGGACGGGAGCTCCTACAATGAGCAGTTCTTC,TRBJ2-1,15,-,TRBV10-3,-